Listed here is a single TCR beta chain. The germline V gene encodes CDR1 MNHEY and CDR2 SVGAGI. The length of the CDR3 is 12 residues. Between the trimmed V and J ends, which lost 7 bases and 3 bases, there was a span of 7 bases. The data were taken from a study of blood T cell repertoires in COVID-19. The method was immunoSEQ multiplex PCR; TCRdb's version includes in-frame clones alone and lacks a portion of them. This table holds about 180,000 clones, about 87% found once. Sequenced input: peripheral blood. The chain employs TRBV6-5 and TRBJ1-5; D is ambiguous. The clonotype was recovered from a woman in her twenties or thirties with acute or convalescent COVID-19. The CDR3 DNA follows: TGTGCCAGCAACTGGTTCAATCAGCCCCAGCATTTT. Translated: CASNWFNQPQHF.